The present T cell receptor (beta chain) was sequenced within a study of T cell changes during pregnancy in multiple sclerosis. The trim removed 8 bases at V and 5 bases at J, leaving 15 bases unmatched. The CDR3 is made up of 17 amino acids. The germline CDR1 and CDR2 sequences are KGHSH and LQKENI. Produced via immunoSEQ multiplex PCR; TCRdb's table is partial and in-frame only. The repertoire consists of some 62,000 clones, with over 80% occurring once and the leading ten covering 2.5% to 3.5%. This chain links TRBV18 with TRBJ2-2; 9 positions match TRBD2. Sample: peripheral blood, taken in the second trimester of pregnancy. The sequence was obtained from a female donor in good health, enrolled as a control in a pregnancy study. CDR3 amino acids: CASQLAGTQRGTGELFF. CDR3 coding DNA: TGTGCCAGCCAGCTAGCGGGGACCCAACGAGGGACCGGGGAGCTGTTTTTT.